The rows below give T cell receptor beta chains drawn from one sample of a study of T cell responses to AZD1222 COVID-19 vaccine. Method: immunoSEQ multiplex PCR; TCRdb's copy keeps in-frame clones and lacks some. Of around 150,000 clones listed, roughly 91% are singletons. This specimen was peripheral blood, taken 28 days after the second AZD1222 dose. Every receptor here comes from an adult who received the AZD1222 COVID-19 vaccine. Each CDR3 is given with its conserved first and last residue. A D gene is named only where the DNA matches it firmly. A row's size may be missing; if present it is once, few, many or a size class.

15,-,TRBV7-9,-,TRBJ1-5,CASSPKGSPGQPQHF,TGTGCCAGCAGCCCCAAAGGGTCCCCCGGGCAGCCCCAGCATTTT
16,-,TRBV6-2/TRBV6-3,TRBD1,TRBJ2-5,CASSYPLGQGRETQYF,TGTGCCAGCAGTTACCCGCTGGGACAGGGGAGGGAGACCCAGTACTTC
12,-,TRBV7-9,-,TRBJ1-4,CASSLATEKLFF,TGTGCCAGCAGCTTAGCAACTGAAAAACTGTTTTTT
13,-,TRBV9,-,TRBJ2-7,CASSVAPGPEQYF,TGTGCCAGCAGCGTAGCCCCCGGCCCCGAGCAGTACTTC
13,-,TRBV2,-,TRBJ1-3,CASHRDSGNTIYF,TGTGCCAGCCACAGGGACTCTGGAAACACCATATATTTT
16,-,TRBV28,TRBD1,TRBJ1-5,CASSPPDRGRNQPQHF,TGTGCCAGCAGTCCACCGGACAGGGGGAGGAATCAGCCCCAGCATTTT
14,once,TRBV3-1/TRBV3-2,-,TRBJ1-2,CASSQDLQGGGYTF,TGTGCCAGCAGCCAAGACCTACAGGGAGGTGGCTACACCTTC
15,-,TRBV4-1,-,TRBJ2-5,CASSLSPAAGETQYF,TGCGCCAGCAGCCTTTCACCGGCGGCGGGGGAGACCCAGTACTTC
14,-,TRBV6-5,-,TRBJ1-6,CASSPSSYNSPLHF,TGTGCCAGCAGTCCTAGCTCCTATAATTCACCCCTCCACTTT
15,once,TRBV30,TRBD2,TRBJ2-5,CAWSVGISGREAQYF,TGTGCCTGGAGTGTCGGGATCTCCGGCCGGGAGGCCCAGTACTTC
11,-,TRBV19,-,TRBJ2-5,CATTRQETQYF,TGTGCCACGACGCGGCAAGAGACCCAGTACTTC
13,-,TRBV10-3,-,TRBJ1-1,CAITKGGNTEAFF,TGTGCCATCACCAAGGGTGGGAACACTGAAGCTTTCTTT
11,-,TRBV6-1,-,TRBJ1-6,CASSEGSPLHF,TGTGCCAGCAGTGAAGGTTCACCCCTCCACTTT
15,-,TRBV21-1,-,TRBJ1-1,CASGPGRTGAQEAFF,TGTGCCAGCGGACCGGGAAGGACAGGTGCCCAAGAAGCTTTCTTT
14,-,TRBV6-5,TRBD1,TRBJ2-7,CASSTGQGRTEQYF,TGTGCCAGCAGTACGGGACAGGGGAGAACCGAGCAGTACTTC
16,-,TRBV5-1,TRBD2,TRBJ2-1,CASSLGISGGHNEQFF,TGCGCCAGCAGCTTGGGTATTAGCGGGGGCCACAATGAGCAGTTCTTC
16,few,TRBV2,-,TRBJ1-3,CASSPRVLSSGNTIYF,TGTGCCAGCAGTCCCCGGGTCCTCTCTTCTGGAAACACCATATATTTT
14,-,TRBV10-1,-,TRBJ1-2,CASSDGGSSYGYTF,TGCGCCAGCAGTGACGGGGGGTCTTCCTATGGCTACACCTTC